The subject of this entry is one T cell receptor (beta chain). Libraries were prepared by immunoSEQ multiplex PCR; TCRdb keeps only in-frame clonotypes and omits some of them. The data hold fewer than 85,000 clones, with roughly 94% observed a single time. These data come from a study of technical replicates of blood from a few donors. CDR1 is MNHNS and CDR2 is SASEGT in the germline V gene. Unmatched junction bases numbered 7, after V lost 4 bases and J lost 5 bases. The CDR3 has 16 residues. Sequencing was done on a sample of T cells isolated from PBMCs. The sequence came from a human donor in good health. This chain connects TRBV6-1 to TRBJ2-1; 11 positions agree with TRBD2. CDR3 protein: CASSGGTSGVDNEQFF. As DNA, the CDR3 is TGTGCCAGCAGTGGGGGGACTAGCGGTGTTGACAATGAGCAGTTCTTC.